A single sample gave rise to the 9 T cell receptor beta chains below, sequenced in a study of blood T cell repertoires in COVID-19. Clones were sequenced by immunoSEQ multiplex PCR, and TCRdb holds only the in-frame ones, with some missing. The sample holds about 220,000 clones; 90% are singletons and the top ten take roughly 16%. The specimen sequenced was PBMCs or T cells enriched from blood (not recorded which). These receptors originate from a man younger than 45 who had been exposed to COVID-19.

The V and J genes are TRBV5-1 and TRBJ1-4, with D uncertain. CDR3 length: 14 amino acids. CDR1 is SGHRS and CDR2 is YFSETQ in the germline V gene. V was shortened by 2 bases and J by 4 bases, with 9 bases between the two germline ends. CDR3 DNA sequence: TGCGCCAGCAGCTTTGGGCAGATTAATGAAAAACTGTTTTTT. This gives the protein CASSFGQINEKLFF.

This rearrangement joins TRBV30 to TRBJ2-7, with D tentatively TRBD2 (5 bases). From germline, CDR1 is GTSNPN and CDR2 SVGIG (reference sequence). This CDR3 region has 11 residues. V was pared by 4 bases and J by 3 bases, with 7 bases between. Here the CDR3 DNA reads TGTGCCTGGATGGGAGTCTACGAGCAGTACTTC. Its protein is CAWMGVYEQYF.

The rearrangement joins TRBV6-5 to TRBJ2-7; TRBD1 matches 7 bases. V was clipped by 5 bases and J by 3 bases; unmatched bases: 4. This CDR3 comprises 13 residues. Germline CDR1 MNHEY, CDR2 SVGAGI. Here the CDR3 DNA reads TGTGCCAGCAGTCACAGGGGAATCTACGAGCAGTACTTC. Protein sequence: CASSHRGIYEQYF.

The CDR3, as DNA: TGTGCCAGTAGTCCCTGGGACAGGGGGTATGGCTACACCTTC. This sequence encodes CASSPWDRGYGYTF. The V and J genes are TRBV19 and TRBJ1-2; the match to TRBD1 covers 11 bases. J was trimmed by 5 bases and V by 5 bases; bases with no gene match: 4. In germline, CDR1 is LNHDA, CDR2 SQIVND (reference sequence). The CDR3 length is 14 residues.

The chain has TRBV19 and TRBJ1-2; D is undetermined. The CDR3 has 15 residues. The ends were cut back, 3 bases at V and 3 bases at J, with 14 bases in the middle. Germline V gene data show CDR1 as LNHDA and CDR2 as SQIVND (reference sequence). The CDR3 DNA reads as TGTGCCAGTAGTATTTCGAGGGCGCAGGACTATGGCTACACCTTC. This codes for CASSISRAQDYGYTF. Looking up the rest from reference TRBV19 and TRBJ1-2 gives the full variable domain: DGGITQSPKYLFRKEGQNVTLSCEQNLNHDAMYWYRQDPGQGLRLIYYSQIVNDFQKGDIAEGYSVSREKKESFPLTVTSAQKNPTAFYLCASSISRAQDYGYTFGSGTRLTVV.

This chain joins TRBV7-6 and TRBJ1-5; 7 bases fit TRBD1. CDR1 is SGHVS, CDR2 FNYEAQ, per germline. V lost 7 bases, J lost 8 bases, and 8 bases stayed unmatched. This CDR3 is 13 amino acids long. CDR3 loop: CASTPGGLEPQHF. The CDR3 DNA sequence: TGTGCCAGCACCCCAGGGGGGCTCGAGCCCCAGCATTTT.

This chain uses TRBV4-3 with TRBJ2-1; 15 nucleotides match TRBD2. This CDR3 contains 18 residues. V lost 1 base, J lost 3 bases, and 4 bases stayed unmatched. CDR1 is LGHNA, CDR2 YSLEER, per germline. The CDR3 region is CASSQGTSGGVYYNEQFF. In DNA, the CDR3 is TGCGCCAGCAGCCAAGGGACTAGCGGGGGGGTATACTACAATGAGCAGTTCTTC.

The chain couples TRBV5-4 to TRBJ2-3, with 7 bases that match TRBD1. The germline CDR1 and CDR2 sequences are SGHNT and YYREEE (reference sequence). The CDR3 length is 15 residues. With 0 bases clipped from V and 3 bases from J, the junction kept 4 bases outside the gene matches. The CDR3 loop is CASSLGQGRTDTQYF. CDR3 sequence (DNA): TGTGCCAGCAGCTTGGGACAGGGTAGGACAGATACGCAGTATTTT. Full variable domain (missing parts from reference TRBV5-4 and TRBJ2-3): ETGVTQSPTHLIKTRGQQVTLRCSSQSGHNTVSWYQQALGQGPQFIFQYYREEENGRGNFPPRFSGLQFPNYSSELNVNALELDDSALYLCASSLGQGRTDTQYFGPGTRLTVL.

The chain is built from TRBV25-1 and TRBJ1-5, with D possibly TRBD1 on 5 matching bases. Trimming shortened V by 8 bases and J by 4 bases, and 12 bases separated the two germline ends. There are 13 residues in the CDR3. The germline CDR1 and CDR2 sequences are MGHDK and SYGVNS. This CDR3 reads CASQDSPNQPQHF. The CDR3 bases are TGTGCCAGCCAAGACAGCCCAAATCAGCCCCAGCATTTT. Full variable domain (remainder filled in from reference TRBV25-1 and TRBJ1-5): EADIYQTPRYLVIGTGKKITLECSQTMGHDKMYWYQQDPGMELHLIHYSYGVNSTEKGDLSSESTVSRIRTEHFPLTLESARPSHTSQYLCASQDSPNQPQHFGDGTRLSIL.